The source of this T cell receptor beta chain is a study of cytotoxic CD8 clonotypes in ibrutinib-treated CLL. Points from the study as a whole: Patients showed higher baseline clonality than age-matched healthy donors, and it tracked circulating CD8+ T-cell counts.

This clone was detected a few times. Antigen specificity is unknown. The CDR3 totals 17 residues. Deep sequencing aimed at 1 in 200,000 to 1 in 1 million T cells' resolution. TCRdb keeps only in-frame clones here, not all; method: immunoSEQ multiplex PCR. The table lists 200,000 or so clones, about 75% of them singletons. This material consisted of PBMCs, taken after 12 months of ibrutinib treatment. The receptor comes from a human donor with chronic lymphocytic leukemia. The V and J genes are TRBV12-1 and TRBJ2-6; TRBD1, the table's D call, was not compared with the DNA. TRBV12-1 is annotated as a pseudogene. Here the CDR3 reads CASSLGQGASGANVLTF. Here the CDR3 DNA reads TGTGCCAGCAGCTTGGGGCAGGGGGCATCTGGGGCCAACGTCCTGACTTTC.